The 14 T cell receptor beta chains in this list originate from one sample, sequenced in a study of CD8 T cells in Susac syndrome. RNA totalling about 0.45 to 1 ug underwent reverse transcription with random hexamers. TCRdb reanalysed the immunoSEQ multiplex PCR reads using MiXCR and keeps one entry per CDR3 protein. The data contain about 280,000 distinct CDR3 sequences, approximately 81% of them singletons. The source material was CD8+ T cells from PBMCs. The receptors come from a human donor with multiple sclerosis.

The chain combines TRBV2 with TRBJ2-3; no definite D call. CDR3 length equals 11 residues. Germline loops: CDR1 SNHLY, CDR2 FYNNEI. Trimming removed 7 bases from V and 6 bases from J, with 8 bases in between. For the CDR3, the DNA is TGTGCCAGCATTACGAGCGATACGCAGTATTTT. Translation: CASITSDTQYF.

This chain's CDR3 is CASSQVNGEYEQYF. In DNA, the CDR3 is TGTGCCAGCAGCCAAGTCAACGGAGAATACGAGCAGTACTTC. J is TRBJ2-7 and V is TRBV3-1; D unclear. Germline CDR1 and CDR2: LGHDT and YNNKEL (reference sequence). Trimming removed 1 base from V and 4 bases from J, with 11 bases in between. The length of the CDR3 is 14 residues.

The chain couples TRBV24-1 to TRBJ2-3; tentatively, D is TRBD1 or TRBD2 (5 bases each). Trimming stripped 3 bases from V and 5 bases from J, with 11 bases between. The CDR3 has 14 residues. Germline V CDR1 and CDR2: KGHDR, SFDVKD. The CDR3 loop reads CATSDNQGEDTQYF. CDR3 nucleotide sequence: TGTGCCACCAGTGATAACCAGGGAGAAGATACGCAGTATTTT.

This chain links TRBV10-3 with TRBJ2-5; D unresolved. This CDR3 comprises 12 residues. Trimming removed 9 bases at V and 2 bases at J, with 10 bases between. Germline V gene data show CDR1 as ENHRY and CDR2 as SYGVKD. Here the CDR3 DNA reads TGTGCCATGGGCCCAGCTCAAGAGACCCAGTACTTC. Translating it yields CAMGPAQETQYF.

This chain uses TRBV27 with TRBJ2-7; unclear D gene. The CDR3 covers 13 residues. CDR1 and CDR2 (germline): MNHEY, SMNVEV (reference sequence). With 3 bases removed from V and 4 bases from J, the gap between germline ends came to 10 bases. The CDR3 nucleotides are TGTGCCAGCAGTTTGTGGGCCGAATACGAGCAGTACTTC. This codes for CASSLWAEYEQYF.

The genes are TRBV30 and TRBJ2-1, with 7 bases lining up with TRBD1. The CDR3 is 13 residues long. Unmatched junction bases numbered 9, after V lost 6 bases and J lost 7 bases. CDR1 GTSNPN and CDR2 SVGIG come from the germline V gene (reference sequence). This chain's CDR3 is CACRIGTVNEQFF. The CDR3, as DNA: TGTGCCTGTAGAATCGGGACAGTTAATGAGCAGTTCTTC.

This clonotype was detected only once. The chain combines TRBV28 with TRBJ2-7, with 9 bases matching TRBD2. The germline V gene encodes CDR1 MDHEN and CDR2 SYDVKM. The CDR3 covers 14 residues. Losses at the gene ends were 2 bases for V and 4 bases for J; bases not matched to a gene: 3. The CDR3 sequence: CASSLSGRMYEQYF. Written as DNA, the CDR3 is TGTGCCAGCAGTTTAAGCGGGAGGATGTACGAGCAGTACTTC. The full variable domain, completed using reference TRBV28 and TRBJ2-7, is DVKVTQSSRYLVKRTGEKVFLECVQDMDHENMFWYRQDPGLGLRLIYFSYDVKMKEKGDIPEGYSVSREKKERFSLILESASTNQTSMYLCASSLSGRMYEQYFGPGTRLTVT.

The chain has TRBV5-1 and TRBJ1-2; the match to TRBD1 covers 12 bases. V was clipped by 0 bases and J by 6 bases; unmatched bases: 6. The germline CDR1 and CDR2 sequences are SGHRS and YFSETQ. The CDR3 contains 16 residues. In nucleotides, the CDR3 is TGCGCCAGCAGCTTGGCCTTGGGACAGGGGGCGGATGGCTACACCTTC. This encodes CASSLALGQGADGYTF.

This clonotype was observed a single time. The chain combines TRBV12-3 or TRBV12-4 with TRBJ1-1; D remains ambiguous. Trimming took off 2 bases at V and 2 bases at J, with 12 bases between the two ends. This CDR3 is 15 amino acids long. CDR3 bases: TGTGCCAGCAGTTTAAGCCCCAGCGGAAACACTGAAGCTTTCTTT. It is translated as CASSLSPSGNTEAFF.

J is TRBJ1-6 and V is TRBV5-4; D remains ambiguous. The CDR3 loop spans 15 amino acids. Between the trimmed V and J ends, which lost 1 base and 0 bases, there was a span of 5 bases. Germline V gene sequence: CDR1 SGHNT, CDR2 YYREEE (reference sequence). CDR3: CASSLKSSYNSPLHF. CDR3 DNA sequence: TGTGCCAGCAGCTTGAAGAGCTCCTATAATTCACCCCTCCACTTT.

The chain couples TRBV2 to TRBJ2-7; the D call may be TRBD1 or TRBD2 (5 bases each). Germline V gene sequence: CDR1 SNHLY, CDR2 FYNNEI. V lost 4 bases, J lost 1 base, and 11 bases lay in between. The CDR3 runs to 14 residues. The CDR3, as DNA: TGTGCCAGCAGTGCCCGGGACCTTTCCTACGAGCAGTACTTC. Its translation is CASSARDLSYEQYF.

The V call is TRBV5-1, the J call TRBJ2-3; 8 positions agree with TRBD2. V was pared by 2 bases and J by 5 bases, with 10 bases of the junction left unmatched. The CDR3 extends over 16 amino acids. Germline V CDR1 and CDR2: SGHRS, YFSETQ. In DNA, the CDR3 is TGCGCCAGCAGCTTTATCTATCGGCTAGCGGGAGATACGCAGTATTTT. Protein product: CASSFIYRLAGDTQYF.

This chain joins TRBV12-3 or TRBV12-4 and TRBJ2-1; 9 nucleotides agree with TRBD1. The V and J ends lost 6 bases and 9 bases, in that order; junction bases with no gene match: 6. The CDR3 spans 13 residues. The CDR3 DNA reads TGTGCCAGCAGGGGACAGGGTCCGGGTGAGCAGTTCTTC. It codes for CASRGQGPGEQFF.

The V and J genes are TRBV24-1 and TRBJ2-1, with 14 bases matching TRBD2. J lost 4 bases, V lost 5 bases, and 9 bases had no gene match. CDR1 and CDR2 from the germline V gene are KGHDR and SFDVKD. This CDR3 comprises 18 residues. Here the CDR3 reads CATSGPGLAGEGYNEQFF. CDR3 bases: TGTGCCACCAGTGGCCCGGGACTAGCGGGAGAGGGGTACAATGAGCAGTTCTTC.